This T cell receptor beta chain came from a study of T cell responses to AZD1222 COVID-19 vaccine. Broader study findings: It should be noted that donors were predominantly white British and more often female, and clonal diversity was possibly underestimated. Unmutated regions of variants are reportedly targeted by nearly half of spike-specific TCRs. Spike-spanning, vaccine-associated CD4 TCRs were dominant at 160-218 and 743-854.

Using immunoSEQ multiplex PCR, the repertoire was profiled, and TCRdb retains in-frame clones only, with some absent. The top ten clones hold under 5.5% of a sample with more than 120,000 clones, approximately 91% of them seen once. The CDR3 runs 14 residues. Germline V CDR1 and CDR2: MGHDK, SYGVNS. The V end was cut by 2 bases, the J end by 2 bases, with 10 bases between. Remarks on this clone: Its antigen is still unknown.

The TCR comes from an adult who received the MenACWY meningococcal vaccine as a control. This sequence joins TRBV25-1 and TRBJ2-7, with unresolved D. The material sequenced was peripheral blood, taken 28 days after the second dose of the MenACWY control vaccine. CDR3 sequence (DNA): TGTGCCAGCAGTGAAGTGGGAACCGCCTACGAGCAGTACTTC. Its translation is CASSEVGTAYEQYF.